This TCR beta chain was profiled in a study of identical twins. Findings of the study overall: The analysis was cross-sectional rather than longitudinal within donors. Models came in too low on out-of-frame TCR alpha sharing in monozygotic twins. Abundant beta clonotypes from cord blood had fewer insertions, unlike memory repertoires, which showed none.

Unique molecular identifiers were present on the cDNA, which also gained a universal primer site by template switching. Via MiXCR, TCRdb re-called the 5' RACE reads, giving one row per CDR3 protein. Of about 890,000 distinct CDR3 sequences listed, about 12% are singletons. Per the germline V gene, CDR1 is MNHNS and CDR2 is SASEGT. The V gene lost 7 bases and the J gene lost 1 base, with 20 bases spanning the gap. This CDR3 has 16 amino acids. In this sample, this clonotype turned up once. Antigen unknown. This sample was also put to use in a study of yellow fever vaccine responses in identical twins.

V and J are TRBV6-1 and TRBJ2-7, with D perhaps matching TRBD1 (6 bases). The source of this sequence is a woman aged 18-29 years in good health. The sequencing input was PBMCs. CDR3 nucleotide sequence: TGTGCCAGCATCCTCCTATCCGACAGGACTTCCTACGAGCAGTACTTC. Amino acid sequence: CASILLSDRTSYEQYF.